A selection of T cell receptor beta chains follows, all from one sample in a study of OX40 agonist ivuxolimab in advanced cancers. Here immunoSEQ multiplex PCR was the method, and the copy in TCRdb shows in-frame clones only, minus some. In the table there are about 34,000 clones, about four fifths of which are singletons. Sequencing was performed on CD4+ or CD8+ T cells sorted from blood, taken in a trial of the OX40 agonist ivuxolimab. These receptors were taken from an adult with an advanced solid tumor such as melanoma, head and neck, liver or kidney cancer. Each CDR3 is given with its conserved first and last residue. D genes are given only for firm matches.

CDR3 length	D gene	V gene	J gene	CDR3 protein	CDR3 DNA
16	TRBD2	TRBV9	TRBJ2-3	CASIPGLAGGTDTQYF	TGTGCCAGCATCCCCGGACTAGCGGGGGGCACAGATACGCAGTATTTT
16	-	TRBV28	TRBJ1-5	CASSTRLVTRDQPQHF	TGTGCCAGCAGTACCCGACTGGTTACCAGGGATCAGCCCCAGCATTTT
14	-	TRBV18	TRBJ1-1	CASSPQARDREAFF	TGTGCCAGCTCACCACAAGCTCGAGACCGTGAAGCTTTCTTT
16	-	TRBV5-1	TRBJ2-2	CASSDLTGPNTGELFF	TGCGCCAGCAGCGACTTGACAGGTCCGAACACCGGGGAGCTGTTTTTT
15	-	TRBV7-3	TRBJ1-1	CASSSQGPPNTEAFF	TGTGCCAGCAGCTCTCAAGGGCCTCCGAACACTGAAGCTTTCTTT
14	-	TRBV5-1	TRBJ2-3	CASSLERETDTQYF	TGCGCCAGCAGCTTGGAACGAGAGACCGATACGCAGTATTTT
14	-	TRBV5-1	TRBJ1-2	CASSPRDTSGGYTF	TGCGCCAGCAGCCCCCGGGACACCTCCGGCGGCTACACCTTC
15	-	TRBV29-1	TRBJ2-2	CSVESGSANTGELFF	TGCAGCGTTGAATCTGGCAGCGCGAACACCGGGGAGCTGTTTTTT
15	-	TRBV5-1	TRBJ2-3	CASSLGGQYADTQYF	TGCGCCAGCAGCTTGGGGGGGCAATATGCAGATACGCAGTATTTT
14	-	TRBV25-1	TRBJ2-2	CASESREYTGELFF	TGTGCCAGCGAAAGCAGGGAGTACACCGGGGAGCTGTTTTTT
20	TRBD1	TRBV4-1	TRBJ1-3	CASSQEPGQAVQRMGNTIYF	TGCGCCAGCAGCCAAGAACCGGGACAGGCGGTACAAAGGATGGGAAACACCATATATTTT
16	TRBD2	TRBV4-1	TRBJ2-7	CASSQEWTSGIREQYF	TGCGCCAGCAGCCAAGAATGGACTAGCGGGATCCGAGAGCAGTACTTC
15	TRBD1	TRBV19	TRBJ1-2	CASSLGTGNAYGYTF	TGTGCCAGTAGCCTCGGGACAGGGAATGCCTATGGCTACACCTTC
13	-	TRBV7-8	TRBJ2-1	CASSLAGGVEQFF	TGTGCCAGCAGCTTAGCGGGTGGGGTTGAGCAGTTCTTC